This T cell receptor (beta chain) was documented in a study of cytomegalovirus exposure and HLA in healthy donors. As regards this clone: Its antigen is still unknown.

Broader study findings: Later analysis found that TCR beta chains associated with HLA were more clonally expanded than other, equally common chains.

In germline, CDR1 is SEHNR, CDR2 FQNEAQ (reference sequence). V trimming: 1 base; J trimming: 5 bases; junction bases outside the gene matches: 9. The CDR3 is 16 amino acids. Researchers ran the PCR with 60 Vbeta and 13 Jbeta primers. The authors' processing: An analysis that came later counted 70 million to 100 million unique TCR beta chains, approximately 10 million shared. Profiled with immunoSEQ multiplex PCR; TCRdb holds only in-frame clones, not every one. Clonal size and the V and J genes are those of that table, whereas D and trimming came from the DNA. This sample carries roughly 220,000 clones, with 0.9% to 1.4% going to the ten biggest clones.

The sequence derives from a girl aged 2 to 9 in good health and CMV-seropositive. The chain employs TRBV7-9 and TRBJ2-3; 7 bases fit TRBD2. The sequenced material came from PBMCs. CDR3 bases: TGTGCCAGCAGCTTAGGTCCGGCGGGAGTTCTAGATACGCAGTATTTT. As protein: CASSLGPAGVLDTQYF. The whole variable domain, filled in from reference TRBV7-9 and TRBJ2-3, reads DTGVSQNPRHKITKRGQNVTFRCDPISEHNRLYWYRQTLGQGPEFLTYFQNEAQLEKSRLLSDRFSAERPKGSFSTLEIQRTEQGDSAMYLCASSLGPAGVLDTQYFGPGTRLTVL.